Below are 30 T cell receptor beta chains sequenced from a single sample in a study of shared clonotypes between healthy human individuals. Profiled with immunoSEQ multiplex PCR; TCRdb holds only in-frame clones, not every one. Of 2.3 million or so clones listed, 93% are singletons. The sample was naive CD4+ T cells from PBMCs. Subset noted: CD45RA+ positively selected. Receptors originate from a man between 18 and 35 years old in good health. Some clones in this sample may be carry-over from other donors' samples.

The V call is TRBV29-1, the J call TRBJ2-4; unclear D gene. This CDR3 has 12 amino acids. Per germline, CDR1 SQVTM and CDR2 ANQGSEA. Trimming removed 7 bases from V and 6 bases from J, with 13 bases in between. This chain's CDR3 is CSAVGWLNIQYF. Here the CDR3 DNA reads TGCAGCGCCGTGGGTTGGCTAAACATTCAGTACTTC.

The chain joins TRBV4-3 to TRBJ1-2; D remains unclear. Trimming removed 0 bases at V and 8 bases at J, with 16 bases between. Per the germline V gene, CDR1 is LGHNA and CDR2 is YSLEER. The CDR3 totals 15 residues. As DNA, the CDR3 is TGCGCCAGCAGCCAAGATCTGGGTCTAAAGGGAGGCTACACCTTC. It codes for CASSQDLGLKGGYTF.

This chain links TRBV2 with TRBJ2-3; TRBD2 might be the D (5 bases). The V gene's germline CDR1 is SNHLY and CDR2 FYNNEI. Trimming left V 8 bases short and J 4 bases short, with 13 bases between. This CDR3 region has 13 residues. The CDR3 region has the DNA TGTGCCAGCGGAAGGACTCTTGCAGATACGCAGTATTTT. Amino acids: CASGRTLADTQYF.

This chain uses TRBV7-2 with TRBJ1-2; the match to TRBD1 covers 11 bases. The CDR3 spans 14 residues. V was pared by 5 bases and J by 3 bases, with 2 bases of the junction left unmatched. Germline CDR1 reads SGHTA; CDR2 reads FQGNSA. CDR3 in amino acids: CASSPDRGHYGYTF. DNA of the CDR3: TGTGCCAGCAGCCCGGACAGGGGGCACTATGGCTACACCTTC.

V is TRBV7-2 and J is TRBJ1-5; the D is unclear. V dropped 4 bases and J dropped 4 bases, with 5 bases sitting between them. Per germline, CDR1 SGHTA and CDR2 FQGNSA. This CDR3 has 12 residues. This CDR3 reads CASSSMNQPQHF. CDR3 sequence (DNA): TGTGCCAGCAGCTCTATGAATCAGCCCCAGCATTTT.

About this clone itself: One end of the junction does not line up with germline, which may come from a read error. The chain uses TRBV7-3 and TRBJ2-1, with 9 positions matching TRBD2. CDR1 and CDR2 from the germline V gene are SGHTA and FQGTGA. This CDR3 region has 16 residues. CDR3 residues: CASSLTALAGYNELFF. The DNA of the CDR3 is TGTGCCAGCAGCTTAACCGCGCTAGCGGGGTACAATGAGCTGTTCTTC. The variable domain in full, completed from reference TRBV7-3 and TRBJ2-1, reads GAGVSQTPSNKVTEKGKYVELRCDPISGHTALYWYRQSLGQGPEFLIYFQGTGAADDSGLPNDRFFAVRPEGSVSTLKIQRTERGDSAVYLCASSLTALAGYNELFFGPGTRLTVL.

This chain connects TRBV18 to TRBJ2-1; 13 positions agree with TRBD2. Germline V lookup: CDR1 KGHSH, CDR2 LQKENI. The CDR3 covers 17 residues. V shed 0 bases, J shed 6 bases, and the junction held 5 bases outside the gene matches. The CDR3: CASSPPGLAGMINEQFF. CDR3 nucleotide sequence: TGTGCCAGCTCACCACCGGGACTAGCGGGAATGATCAATGAGCAGTTCTTC. The full variable domain, with the rest looked up from reference TRBV18 and TRBJ2-1, is NAGVMQNPRHLVRRRGQEARLRCSPMKGHSHVYWYRQLPEEGLKFMVYLQKENIIDESGMPKERFSAEFPKEGPSILRIQQVVRGDSAAYFCASSPPGLAGMINEQFFGPGTRLTVL.

Points on this clone: Other DNA sequences from this sample encode an identical CDR3 as well. The rearrangement links TRBV5-1 to TRBJ1-2; no clear D gene. In germline, CDR1 is SGHRS, CDR2 YFSETQ. The CDR3 runs 16 residues. V was shortened by 0 bases and J by 4 bases, with 16 bases between the two germline ends. CDR3 coding DNA: TGCGCCAGCAGCTTGGTGGTAACCGGACTCGGCTATGGCTACACCTTC. Its protein is CASSLVVTGLGYGYTF.

This clone was picked up one time. J is TRBJ1-3 and V is TRBV6-5; the D gene is possibly TRBD1 (5 bases). CDR1 and CDR2 from the germline V gene are MNHEY and SVGAGI. This CDR3 has 14 amino acids. Between the trimmed V and J ends, which lost 6 bases and 0 bases, there was a span of 9 bases. The DNA of the CDR3 is TGTGCCAGCAGACTGAGGGGCTCTGGAAACACCATATATTTT. Translated: CASRLRGSGNTIYF.

Of note for this clone: The same CDR3 is also encoded by other DNA sequences in this sample. The chain is built from TRBV6-5 and TRBJ1-3; weak D call: TRBD1 (5 bases). There are 14 residues in the CDR3. The V end was cut by 2 bases, the J end by 4 bases, with 9 bases between. The germline V gene encodes CDR1 MNHEY and CDR2 SVGAGI. The CDR3 DNA follows: TGTGCCAGCAGTTACGGGACCAGCGGAAACACCATATATTTT. It yields the protein CASSYGTSGNTIYF.

The chain couples TRBV5-4 to TRBJ2-7; 8 nucleotides line up with TRBD2. This CDR3 has 16 residues. Unmatched junction bases numbered 5, after V lost 0 bases and J lost 0 bases. Looked up from germline, CDR1 is SGHNT and CDR2 is YYREEE (reference sequence). CDR3 amino acids: CASSLGGRSGSYEQYF. In DNA, the CDR3 is TGTGCCAGCAGCTTGGGCGGGAGGTCGGGCTCCTACGAGCAGTACTTC.

The rearrangement joins TRBV30 to TRBJ2-7, with 7 bases identical to TRBD2. Germline lookup yields CDR1 GTSNPN and CDR2 SVGIG (reference sequence). This CDR3 spans 15 amino acids. Germline trimming cut 0 bases from V and 3 bases from J; bases unmatched to any gene: 8. The CDR3 protein is CAWSVRGGSYYEQYF. The CDR3 nucleotides are TGTGCCTGGAGTGTAAGGGGCGGGAGCTACTACGAGCAGTACTTC.

The chain has TRBV4-2 and TRBJ2-7; TRBD1 agrees at 10 bases. With V trimmed by 2 bases and J by 5 bases, 9 bases remained unmatched. In germline, CDR1 is LGHNA, CDR2 YNFKEQ. The length of the CDR3 is 16 residues. In DNA, the CDR3 is TGTGCCAGCAGCCAACCTATTGGGACAGGGGCAAACGAGCAGTACTTC. It is translated as CASSQPIGTGANEQYF.

This clone was detected only once. V and J are TRBV27 and TRBJ1-2; D is possibly TRBD1 (6 bases). Germline values: CDR1 MNHEY, CDR2 SMNVEV (reference sequence). V lost 5 bases, J lost 4 bases, and 14 bases lay in between. This CDR3 has 14 residues. CDR3 sequence (DNA): TGTGCCAGCAGTGTGACACAGGGATTCTATGGCTACACCTTC. This codes for CASSVTQGFYGYTF.

The chain joins TRBV5-3 to TRBJ1-1; D is perhaps TRBD1 (6 bases). TRBV5-3 is an ORF for which the function is uncertain. With 0 bases removed from V and 3 bases from J, the gap between germline ends came to 24 bases. CDR3 length: 19 amino acids. As DNA, the CDR3 is TGTGCCAGAAGCTTGGAGGACAGCCCGCCTGAACTTGTCGACACTGAAGCTTTCTTT. This gives the protein CARSLEDSPPELVDTEAFF.

The rearrangement uses TRBV7-9 and TRBJ2-7, with 8 bases that match TRBD1. The CDR3 runs 14 residues. Germline assignment: CDR1 SEHNR and CDR2 FQNEAQ (reference sequence). The junction had 5 bases not matched to a gene; V was cut back by 3 bases and J by 4 bases. In DNA, the CDR3 is TGTGCCAGCAGCTTCAACGACAGGGGATACGAGCAGTACTTC. As protein: CASSFNDRGYEQYF.

The V gene is TRBV7-2, the J gene TRBJ2-3; D gene unclear. CDR3 size: 17 residues. Germline CDR1 and CDR2: SGHTA and FQGNSA. Deletions cut 1 base from V and 0 bases from J, with 14 bases between. CDR3 sequence (DNA): TGTGCCAGCAGCTTAGGCCCTGCGATTAAAAGCACAGATACGCAGTATTTT. This gives the protein CASSLGPAIKSTDTQYF.

The rearrangement links TRBV4-2 to TRBJ2-3, with D perhaps TRBD1 (6 bases). The germline V gene has CDR1 LGHNA and CDR2 YNFKEQ. The CDR3 runs 14 residues. V was clipped by 1 base and J by 2 bases, with 7 bases between them. In DNA form, the CDR3 reads TGTGCCAGCAGCCAAGGACAGGACACAGATACGCAGTATTTT. Protein product: CASSQGQDTDTQYF.

This chain uses TRBV5-6 with TRBJ2-7, with D perhaps assigned TRBD1 or TRBD2 (6 bases each). Germline V gene data show CDR1 as SGHDT and CDR2 as YYEEEE. The CDR3 runs to 15 residues. Trimming pared 1 base from V and 2 bases from J, leaving 13 bases between. CDR3 residues: CASSLPTGLTYEQYF. CDR3 nucleotide sequence: TGTGCCAGCAGCTTGCCGACAGGACTAACCTACGAGCAGTACTTC.

Notes on this clone: The same CDR3 arises from other DNA sequences in this sample as well. CDR3 coding DNA: TGTGCCAGCAGTTCGACAGGGGGGTGGACTGAAGCTTTCTTT. Its translation is CASSSTGGWTEAFF. The genes are TRBV28 and TRBJ1-1; 9 bases line up with TRBD1. CDR1 MDHEN and CDR2 SYDVKM come from the germline V gene. J was trimmed by 5 bases and V by 4 bases; bases with no gene match: 5. The CDR3 length is 14 residues.

The CDR3 DNA follows: TGCGCCAGCAGCACGGGACTAGCGGGACCATACAATGAGCAGTTCTTC. The encoded protein is CASSTGLAGPYNEQFF. The rearrangement uses TRBV5-1 and TRBJ2-1, with 13 bases that match TRBD2. V lost 4 bases, J lost 4 bases, and 5 bases stayed unmatched. This CDR3 region has 16 residues. Germline CDR1 SGHRS, CDR2 YFSETQ.

The chain carries TRBV2 and TRBJ2-2; TRBD1 is a possible D gene (6 bases). V lost 8 bases to trimming and J lost 2 bases, with 15 bases between them. The CDR3 has 15 residues. Germline V gene data show CDR1 as SNHLY and CDR2 as FYNNEI. The CDR3 nucleotides are TGTGCCAGCTGGGGGCTTCGCTCCAACACCGGGGAGCTGTTTTTT. Amino acids: CASWGLRSNTGELFF.

The CDR3 loop reads CASSYLGLAGGEQYF. The CDR3 DNA reads TGTGCCAGCAGTTACTTGGGACTAGCGGGAGGTGAGCAGTACTTC. The chain employs TRBV6-5 and TRBJ2-7, with 15 positions matching TRBD2. Trimming removed 1 base from V and 7 bases from J; junction bases left unmatched: 2. CDR1 is MNHEY, CDR2 SVGAGI, per germline. The CDR3 loop spans 15 amino acids.

The rearrangement joins TRBV7-6 to TRBJ2-7, with a possible D match to TRBD2 (5 bases). The CDR3 runs 13 residues. V lost 7 bases to trimming and J lost 0 bases, with 10 bases between them. The germline V gene encodes CDR1 SGHVS and CDR2 FNYEAQ. The CDR3 bases are TGTGCCAGCACCAGTGGGAGCTCCTACGAGCAGTACTTC. It specifies CASTSGSSYEQYF.

CDR3 loop: CASSGGAANSNQPQHF. CDR3 sequence (DNA): TGTGCCAGCAGCGGTGGGGCCGCCAATAGCAATCAGCCCCAGCATTTT. The chain employs TRBV11-2 and TRBJ1-5, with D perhaps TRBD1 (5 bases). In germline, CDR1 is SGHAT, CDR2 FQNNGV. CDR3 length: 16 residues. V shed 5 bases and J shed 0 bases, with 14 bases lying between them.

The chain links TRBV23-1 to TRBJ1-2; the match to TRBD1 covers 11 bases. TRBV23-1 is an open reading frame, and its role is uncertain. With V trimmed by 1 base and J by 8 bases, 18 bases remained unmatched. This CDR3 is built from 19 residues. The CDR3 spells CASSQFHHHGDRGVIGYTF. DNA of the CDR3: TGCGCCAGCAGTCAATTTCACCACCATGGGGACAGGGGGGTTATCGGCTACACCTTC.

This rearrangement joins TRBV5-5 to TRBJ2-1; tentatively, D is TRBD2 (6 bases). V lost 1 base and J lost 8, with 19 bases in between. CDR1 and CDR2 from the germline V gene are SGHKS and YYEKEE (reference sequence). This CDR3 comprises 16 residues. This CDR3 reads CASSLTNGRVWDEQFF. CDR3 in DNA: TGTGCCAGCAGCTTGACTAACGGGAGAGTCTGGGATGAGCAGTTCTTC.

This chain connects TRBV5-1 to TRBJ2-1; D is unclear. There are 16 residues in the CDR3. Germline values: CDR1 SGHRS, CDR2 YFSETQ. V was pared by 0 bases and J by 4 bases, with 14 bases between. The CDR3: CASSLGPTGEYNEQFF. The CDR3 region has the DNA TGCGCCAGCAGCTTGGGTCCCACGGGCGAATACAATGAGCAGTTCTTC.

In its sample, this clone was seen a few times. Different DNA sequences within this sample yield the same CDR3. The J gene is TRBJ1-1, the V gene TRBV19; D is undetermined. Germline values: CDR1 LNHDA, CDR2 SQIVND (reference sequence). The CDR3 consists of 12 residues. The V end lost 4 bases, the J end lost 1 base, and 4 bases lay between the germline ends. The CDR3 nucleotides are TGTGCCAGTAGTAGAGGGAACACTGAAGCTTTCTTT. This sequence encodes CASSRGNTEAFF.

The genes are TRBV5-1 and TRBJ2-5; D may be TRBD2 (6 bases). V lost 5 bases and J lost 1, with 12 bases in between. The CDR3 loop spans 14 amino acids. Looked up from germline, CDR1 is SGHRS and CDR2 is YFSETQ. The CDR3 region has the DNA TGCGCCAGCAGGATGGGGGGTTCCCAAGAGACCCAGTACTTC. It is translated as CASRMGGSQETQYF.